This T cell receptor beta chain was identified during a study of cytomegalovirus exposure and HLA in healthy donors. Study-level findings and limits: The authors listed approximately 160 TCR beta chains as cytomegalovirus-associated. Accurate predictions that matched the HLA-A and HLA-B alleles of most subjects were reportedly made from TCR beta sequences.

The PCR had 60 Vbeta and 13 Jbeta primers. Authors' methods: Among the unique TCR beta chains that a later analysis counted, roughly 80 million in all, roughly 11 million were shared. Sequenced by immunoSEQ multiplex PCR; TCRdb stores in-frame clones only, minus some. That table supplies the V and J calls and clone size; D and trimming were determined from the DNA. Altogether 180,000 or so clones are present, roughly a tenth being singletons, with the ten largest covering approximately 1.5%. This clone was found a few times. Its matching antigen is unknown. The CDR3 contains 15 residues. Trimming removed 5 bases from V and 7 bases from J; junction bases left unmatched: 12. Germline V gene sequence: CDR1 MGHRA, CDR2 YSYEKL.

The material sequenced was PBMCs. The source of this sequence is a woman under 40 in good health and CMV-seropositive. The chain recombines TRBV4-1 with TRBJ1-2; 8 nucleotides align to TRBD1. The CDR3 region is CASSNNTGTGPGYTF. The CDR3 coding sequence is TGCGCCAGCAGCAATAACACCGGGACAGGTCCTGGCTACACCTTC.